This T cell receptor (beta chain) was documented in a study of OX40 agonist ivuxolimab in advanced cancers. Looking at the study overall: Ivuxolimab is an agonistic anti-OX40 (CD134) antibody, and patients were treated with it. Partial responses occurred in Three dose-escalation patients, one with hepatocellular carcinoma and two with cutaneous melanoma. Overall study results and limits: Patients with a partial response at 0.1-3.0 mg/kg had among the lowest clonal expansion.

This CDR3 region has 14 residues. Germline CDR1 SNHLY, CDR2 FYNNEI. Sequencing used immunoSEQ multiplex PCR; TCRdb keeps in-frame clones, though not all of them. The sample shows about 46,000 clones, around nine tenths of them seen only once. In its sample, this clone was seen a few times. Its antigen is as yet unknown. This sequence was found in an adult with an advanced solid tumor such as melanoma, head and neck, liver or kidney cancer. Sequencing used CD4+ or CD8+ T cells sorted from blood, obtained in a trial of the OX40 agonist ivuxolimab. This chain connects TRBV2 to TRBJ2-3; perhaps TRBD2 as D (7 bases). The CDR3, as DNA: TGTGCTACCAGGGGCGGGAGCCGGGGAGATACGCAGTATTTT. As protein: CATRGGSRGDTQYF.